Listed below are T cell receptor beta chains from one sample, sequenced in a study of cytomegalovirus exposure and HLA in healthy donors. The table came from immunoSEQ multiplex PCR; TCRdb's copy has only in-frame clones and leaves some out. The profile shows 150,000 to 200,000 clones, around 80% of them singletons. Sequencing was performed on PBMCs. All receptors derive from a girl aged 5-17 years in good health and CMV-seropositive. Each CDR3 is given with its conserved first and last residue. Fields, in order: V gene, D gene, J gene, CDR3 protein, CDR3 DNA. A D gene is named only where the DNA matches it firmly.

>TRBV11-2|TRBD2|TRBJ2-3
CASGASGRRDTQYF
TGTGCCAGTGGAGCTAGCGGGAGGCGGGATACGCAGTATTTT
>TRBV7-9|.|TRBJ2-1
CASSLAGEGEQFF
TGTGCCAGCAGCTTAGCGGGAGAGGGTGAGCAGTTCTTC
>TRBV7-3|TRBD1|TRBJ1-5
CASSLIDRVNQPQHF
TGTGCCAGCAGCTTAATAGACAGGGTCAATCAGCCCCAGCATTTT
>TRBV6-5|TRBD1|TRBJ2-2
CASRSGTGPTGELFF
TGTGCCAGCAGATCCGGGACAGGGCCCACCGGGGAGCTGTTTTTT
>TRBV1|.|TRBJ2-7
CTSSQDLYEQYF
TGCACCAGCAGCCAAGATCTCTACGAGCAGTACTTC
>TRBV11-2|.|TRBJ2-7
CASSLGLLIYEQYF
TGTGCCAGCAGCCTCGGACTCCTTATCTACGAGCAGTACTTC
>TRBV5-4|.|TRBJ1-1
CASSSELGRSEAFF
TGTGCCAGCAGCTCAGAACTAGGACGGTCTGAAGCTTTCTTT
>TRBV6-6|TRBD1|TRBJ2-3
CATSTGVVNTQYF
TGTGCCACCAGCACAGGGGTAGTCAATACGCAGTATTTT
>TRBV2|.|TRBJ2-3
CASSDATRGTDTQYF
TGTGCCAGCAGTGACGCGACCAGGGGCACAGATACGCAGTATTTT
>TRBV7-9|TRBD2|TRBJ2-3
CASRTGTSPTDTQYF
TGTGCCAGCAGAACCGGGACTAGTCCCACGGATACGCAGTATTTT